This T cell receptor beta chain was recorded in a study of Tregs in tolerant kidney transplant recipients. The method was immunoSEQ multiplex PCR; TCRdb's version includes in-frame clones alone and lacks a portion of them. The sample has nearly 95,000 clones, roughly 93% seen once; the top ten hold 0.46%. As regards this clone: As yet, its antigen is unknown.

Study-wide points: For some patients, primers changed over time, blocking nucleotide-level comparison. In tolerant patients, donor-specific Tregs outgrew total Tregs, suggesting antigen-driven expansion. Activated donor B cell expansion appeared to reveal the most relevant donor-specific TCRbeta repertoire.

The V and J ends lost 4 bases and 7 bases, in that order; junction bases with no gene match: 13. CDR1 is SGHTA, CDR2 FQGTGA, per germline. CDR3 length: 16 amino acids. Thawed PBMCs were FACS-sorted into unstimulated CD4+CD25+CD127- regulatory T cells, CD4+CD25- non-regulatory cells, CD4 and CD8 cells. The chain carries TRBV7-3 and TRBJ2-1, with 7 bases aligning to TRBD1. The sample was CD4+ T cells from blood, taken before the transplant. This sequence was found in a human donor who received a combined kidney and bone marrow transplant. The CDR3 DNA reads TGTGCCAGCAGCTCGATCACAGGACAGGCCCGAAATGAGCAGTTCTTC. This gives the protein CASSSITGQARNEQFF.